The 22 T cell receptor beta chains in this list originate from one sample, sequenced in a study of OX40 agonist ivuxolimab in advanced cancers. Some clones are missing from TCRdb's copy, which holds only in-frame ones; the method was immunoSEQ multiplex PCR. The data contain over 35,000 clones, 75% to 85% of them singletons. The specimen comprised CD4+ or CD8+ T cells sorted from blood, sampled in a trial of the OX40 agonist ivuxolimab. The origin of the receptors is an adult with an advanced solid tumor such as melanoma, head and neck, liver or kidney cancer.

This clone was counted between two and nine times. V and J are TRBV7-9 and TRBJ1-4; no firm D call. The CDR3 contains 16 residues. Germline-derived CDR1 and CDR2 are SEHNR and FQNEAQ (reference sequence). Trimming stripped 3 bases from V and 4 bases from J, with 15 bases between. DNA of the CDR3: TGTGCCAGCAGCTTGGGCTCGACCTCCCTTAATGAAAAACTGTTTTTT. This codes for CASSLGSTSLNEKLFF.

This sequence joins TRBV12-5 and TRBJ2-1, with 13 nucleotides matching TRBD2. Germline V gene lookup returns CDR1 LGHNT and CDR2 FRNRAP. CDR3 length: 14 residues. J gave up 10 bases and V 1 base, and 1 base lay outside the gene matches. The CDR3 region has the DNA TGTGCTAGTGGTTTGGGACTAGCGGGGGGAGAGCAGTTCTTC. It encodes CASGLGLAGGEQFF.

This clone was counted a few times. This sequence joins TRBV2 and TRBJ1-5; D is unclear. This CDR3 has 14 residues. Germline CDR1 and CDR2: SNHLY and FYNNEI. V lost 0 bases to trimming and J lost 0 bases, with 3 bases between them. In DNA form, the CDR3 reads TGTGCCAGCAGTGAAGCAAATAGCAATCAGCCCCAGCATTTT. It is translated as CASSEANSNQPQHF.

The V gene is TRBV7-9, the J gene TRBJ2-1; D might be TRBD1 (5 bases). Trimming removed 6 bases at V and 9 bases at J, with 24 bases between. Germline V gene data show CDR1 as SEHNR and CDR2 as FQNEAQ (reference sequence). CDR3 length: 16 amino acids. The CDR3 region is CASRQLARQGQVEQFF. CDR3 nucleotide sequence: TGTGCCAGCAGGCAATTAGCTCGTCAGGGTCAGGTTGAGCAGTTCTTC. The entire variable domain, with the rest obtained from reference TRBV7-9 and TRBJ2-1, is as follows: DTGVSQNPRHKITKRGQNVTFRCDPISEHNRLYWYRQTLGQGPEFLTYFQNEAQLEKSRLLSDRFSAERPKGSFSTLEIQRTEQGDSAMYLCASRQLARQGQVEQFFGPGTRLTVL.

The V call is TRBV10-1, the J call TRBJ1-2; no reliable D call. V was shortened by 9 bases and J by 3 bases, with 14 bases between the two germline ends. The V gene's germline CDR1 is WNHNN and CDR2 SYGVQD (reference sequence). This CDR3 region has 13 residues. The CDR3 DNA reads TGCGCCAGTCCCCCGGCGGTAGACTATGGCTACACCTTC. Amino acid sequence: CASPPAVDYGYTF.

The chain uses TRBV6-1 and TRBJ2-4, with D possibly being TRBD1 (5 bases). Germline assignment: CDR1 MNHNS and CDR2 SASEGT. V was trimmed by 3 bases and J by 0 bases, leaving 9 bases between them. The CDR3 runs to 15 residues. CDR3 residues: CASSETVRAKNIQYF. CDR3 DNA sequence: TGTGCCAGCAGTGAGACAGTCCGAGCCAAAAACATTCAGTACTTC.

This chain connects TRBV7-9 to TRBJ2-3; D uncertain. The CDR3 loop spans 18 amino acids. The germline V gene encodes CDR1 SEHNR and CDR2 FQNEAQ (reference sequence). V was trimmed by 0 bases and J by 1 base, leaving 17 bases between them. The CDR3 coding sequence is TGTGCCAGCAGCTTAGCTTCTGGTGGGATTGGGGGCACAGATACGCAGTATTTT. Its protein is CASSLASGGIGGTDTQYF. Complete variable domain (other parts from reference TRBV7-9 and TRBJ2-3): DTGVSQNPRHKITKRGQNVTFRCDPISEHNRLYWYRQTLGQGPEFLTYFQNEAQLEKSRLLSDRFSAERPKGSFSTLEIQRTEQGDSAMYLCASSLASGGIGGTDTQYFGPGTRLTVL.

V and J are TRBV27 and TRBJ2-7, with D tentatively TRBD2 (5 bases). The length of the CDR3 is 15 residues. Trimming shortened V by 6 bases and J by 3 bases, and 18 bases separated the two germline ends. Germline-derived CDR1 and CDR2 are MNHEY and SMNVEV (reference sequence). The CDR3 reads CASSPITYGDYEQYF. The DNA for the CDR3 is TGTGCCAGCAGCCCCATTACGTACGGGGACTACGAGCAGTACTTC.

The rearrangement joins TRBV23-1 to TRBJ1-6, with TRBD1 as a possible D gene (6 bases). TRBV23-1 is placed among ORFs of uncertain function. The CDR3 has 15 amino acids. V was cut by 3 bases and J by 9 bases, with 15 bases left in between. Written as DNA, the CDR3 is TGCGCCAGCAGTCACTGCAGGGGTCCGGCTTCACCCCTCCACTTT. The encoded protein is CASSHCRGPASPLHF.

This clone was picked up one time. Sequence at one end of the junction differs from germline and may be a read error. The gene calls are TRBV19 and TRBJ1-5, with TRBD1 matching 12 bases. Germline V gene lookup returns CDR1 LNHDA and CDR2 SQIVND (reference sequence). The CDR3 contains 14 residues. CDR3 DNA sequence: TGTGCCAGCACCGGGACAGGGGGCAAGCAGCCCCAGCATTTT. As protein: CASTGTGGKQPQHF.

J is TRBJ1-1 and V is TRBV30; possibly TRBD1 for D (5 bases). Per the germline V gene, CDR1 is GTSNPN and CDR2 is SVGIG (reference sequence). V was clipped by 0 bases and J by 3 bases, with 32 bases between them. The CDR3 consists of 21 residues. CDR3 bases: TGTGCCTGGAGTGTATTTAAAGCGGCAGGGAGCTTTCCGGCACTGGACACTGAAGCTTTCTTT. Protein: CAWSVFKAAGSFPALDTEAFF.

This chain joins TRBV6-5 and TRBJ2-7, with D perhaps being TRBD1 or TRBD2 (5 bases each). CDR3 size: 14 residues. V was clipped by 2 bases and J by 2 bases, with 10 bases between them. Germline CDR1 is MNHEY and CDR2 is SVGAGI. CDR3: CASSYRGAPYEQYF. The CDR3 DNA reads TGTGCCAGCAGTTACAGAGGGGCGCCCTACGAGCAGTACTTC.

The chain links TRBV19 to TRBJ1-2; 9 nucleotides line up with TRBD1. Germline CDR1 reads LNHDA; CDR2 reads SQIVND (reference sequence). The CDR3 is made up of 13 amino acids. After removal of 11 bases from V and 8 bases from J, the junction contained 12 bases not matched to a gene. DNA of the CDR3: TGTGCCTCCGTCGCACAGGGGGCTTTCGGCTACACCTTC. It yields the protein CASVAQGAFGYTF.

The chain combines TRBV19 with TRBJ1-5, with 7 bases fitting TRBD1. V was clipped by 2 bases and J by 1 base; unmatched bases: 8. The CDR3 covers 17 residues. Germline V CDR1 and CDR2: LNHDA, SQIVND (reference sequence). CDR3 DNA: TGTGCCAGTAGTATAAGAGGGGGCAGGGGAAGCAATCAGCCCCAGCATTTT. As protein: CASSIRGGRGSNQPQHF.

The chain employs TRBV5-6 and TRBJ2-1; perhaps TRBD1 as D (7 bases). The CDR3 spans 15 residues. Germline CDR1 is SGHDT and CDR2 is YYEEEE. Deletions cut 2 bases from V and 4 bases from J, with 13 bases between. The CDR3 region has the DNA TGTGCCAGCAGCTTTGGGCAGGGGGGTTACAATGAGCAGTTCTTC. Amino acids: CASSFGQGGYNEQFF.

This chain connects TRBV15 to TRBJ1-2; weak D call: TRBD1 (5 bases). The length of the CDR3 is 16 residues. CDR1 and CDR2 from the germline V gene are LNHNV and YYDKDF (reference sequence). The V and J ends lost 5 bases and 5 bases respectively, with 21 bases between them. The CDR3 sequence: CATSPFPKGPRYGYTF. CDR3 DNA: TGTGCCACCAGCCCATTTCCAAAGGGGCCTAGGTATGGCTACACCTTC.

The CDR3 loop reads CASSTRQAYGYTF. The CDR3 DNA reads TGTGCCAGCAGTACTCGACAGGCGTATGGCTACACCTTC. This chain joins TRBV28 and TRBJ1-2; TRBD1 might be the D (6 bases). CDR1 is MDHEN, CDR2 SYDVKM, per germline. V was clipped by 5 bases and J by 5 bases, with 12 bases between them. The CDR3 has 13 amino acids.

The V gene is TRBV14, the J gene TRBJ2-3, with TRBD2 as a possible D gene (6 bases). The CDR3 consists of 15 residues. V was pared by 4 bases and J by 5 bases, with 16 bases between. In germline, CDR1 is SGHDN, CDR2 FVKESK. The DNA for the CDR3 is TGTGCCAGCAGCCTCGGAGGGACTTATCAAGATACGCAGTATTTT. Its protein is CASSLGGTYQDTQYF.

The chain links TRBV30 to TRBJ2-3; D perhaps matches TRBD2 (5 bases). V shed 7 bases and J shed 0 bases, with 5 bases lying between them. The CDR3 spans 11 residues. The germline gives CDR1 GTSNPN, CDR2 SVGIG (reference sequence). The CDR3 region has the DNA TGTGCCTCGGGAAGCACAGATACGCAGTATTTT. It specifies CASGSTDTQYF.

V and J are TRBV7-2 and TRBJ2-5, with TRBD2 matching 9 bases. The CDR3 spans 15 residues. The junction had 5 bases not matched to a gene; V was cut back by 6 bases and J by 0 bases. Per the germline V gene, CDR1 is SGHTA and CDR2 is FQGNSA. CDR3 sequence: CASSSSGVYQETQYF. CDR3 in DNA: TGTGCCAGCAGTTCTAGCGGGGTTTACCAAGAGACCCAGTACTTC.

J is TRBJ2-3 and V is TRBV9; 7 nucleotides align to TRBD2. V lost 4 bases to trimming and J lost 1 base; unmatched junction nucleotides: 0. Germline lookup yields CDR1 SGDLS and CDR2 YYNGEE. The CDR3 covers 13 residues. The CDR3 bases are TGTGCCAGCAGCACTAGCGGCACAGATACGCAGTATTTT. Its protein product is CASSTSGTDTQYF.

Of note for this clone: A junction boundary mismatches the germline segment, possibly from a read error. This chain links TRBV29-1 with TRBJ2-7; 7 bases align to TRBD1. The length of the CDR3 is 11 residues. CDR1 is SQVTM, CDR2 ANQGSEA, per germline. The CDR3: CSVERTGQRTF. The CDR3 DNA follows: TGCAGCGTTGAACGGACGGGACAGCGAACCTTC.